This entry describes one TCR beta chain. Antigen: not known. These data belong to a study of cytomegalovirus exposure and HLA in healthy donors. Study results and caveats: The authors enumerated 150 to 200 TCR beta chains as linked to cytomegalovirus. The Asian-associated ancestry cluster reportedly had fewer N-insertions than the approximately 690-donor mean in a later analysis. In a later analysis, HLA-C alleles had the fewest associated TCRs, DRB1 alleles the most.

The primer mix had 60 Vbeta and 13 Jbeta primers. The repertoire was sequenced with immunoSEQ multiplex PCR; TCRdb's copy has only in-frame clones and lacks some. The table has 150,000 to 200,000 clones, about 88% seen once. The sample was PBMCs. The TCR sequence derives from a girl under three years old in good health and CMV-seronegative.

The CDR3 region is CASSTAGTGIGELFF. Here the CDR3 DNA reads TGTGCCAGCAGCACCGCCGGGACAGGGATTGGGGAGCTGTTTTTT. The chain recombines TRBV9 with TRBJ2-2; 9 bases align to TRBD1. After removal of 4 bases from V and 8 bases from J, the junction contained 9 bases not matched to a gene. There are 15 residues in the CDR3. Germline V gene lookup returns CDR1 SGDLS and CDR2 YYNGEE.